One and the same sample provided the 14 T cell receptor beta chains below, sequenced in a study of cytomegalovirus exposure and HLA in healthy donors. Clones were read by immunoSEQ multiplex PCR, and TCRdb kept only the in-frame ones, dropping some. Of around 200,000 clones listed, about 90% are singletons. Sequenced input: PBMCs. The source is a woman aged 18-29 years in good health and CMV-seronegative.

The chain carries TRBV2 and TRBJ2-2; weak D call: TRBD2 (6 bases). From germline, CDR1 is SNHLY and CDR2 FYNNEI. The CDR3 runs to 19 residues. V gave up 8 bases and J gave up 0 bases, with 25 bases separating them. CDR3 loop: CASGGLGRRRGTNTGELFF. The DNA for the CDR3 is TGTGCCAGCGGTGGGCTAGGGCGAAGGCGGGGTACGAACACCGGGGAGCTGTTTTTT.

The rearrangement joins TRBV7-2 to TRBJ2-1, with 7 nucleotides matching TRBD2. Germline trimming cut 3 bases from V and 3 bases from J; bases unmatched to any gene: 8. This CDR3 region has 16 residues. Germline V gene data show CDR1 as SGHTA and CDR2 as FQGNSA. The CDR3: CASSFLVRGSYNEQFF. DNA of the CDR3: TGTGCCAGCAGCTTTCTTGTCCGCGGGAGCTACAATGAGCAGTTCTTC.

The chain recombines TRBV19 with TRBJ1-5; D not certain. CDR3 length: 17 amino acids. The germline V and J ends were trimmed by 2 bases and 3 bases, with 17 bases remaining between them. The germline V gene encodes CDR1 LNHDA and CDR2 SQIVND (reference sequence). Here the CDR3 reads CASSIFILSVNNQPQHF. The DNA for the CDR3 is TGTGCCAGTAGTATATTCATTCTTTCGGTCAACAATCAGCCCCAGCATTTT.

The sample holds a few counts of this clone. The rearrangement joins TRBV6-5 to TRBJ1-1; no definite D call. V was cut by 5 bases and J by 3 bases, with 16 bases left in between. Germline-derived CDR1 and CDR2 are MNHEY and SVGAGI. The CDR3 loop spans 15 amino acids. CDR3 region: CASSSDPIGYTEAFF. The DNA of the CDR3 is TGTGCCAGCAGTAGTGATCCTATCGGGTACACTGAAGCTTTCTTT.

The V gene is TRBV6-1, the J gene TRBJ1-2; D is perhaps TRBD1 (6 bases). Trimming left V 2 bases short and J 1 base short, with 11 bases between. The length of the CDR3 is 15 residues. Germline values: CDR1 MNHNS, CDR2 SASEGT. DNA for the CDR3: TGTGCCAGCAGTGAACATGGACAGCTTAACTATGGCTACACCTTC. Its protein is CASSEHGQLNYGYTF.

J is TRBJ2-1 and V is TRBV29-1, with a tentative D call TRBD1 (5 bases). The CDR3 contains 13 residues. The germline V and J ends were trimmed by 6 bases and 6 bases, with 15 bases remaining between them. The germline gives CDR1 SQVTM, CDR2 ANQGSEA. In DNA, the CDR3 is TGCAGCGTGCTAACTGGAAGGGGCAATGAGCAGTTCTTC. Its translation is CSVLTGRGNEQFF.

The genes are TRBV5-4 and TRBJ1-1, with 7 positions matching TRBD1. Losses at the gene ends were 4 bases for V and 0 bases for J; bases not matched to a gene: 12. CDR1 SGHNT and CDR2 YYREEE come from the germline V gene (reference sequence). The CDR3 is 17 residues long. Here the CDR3 reads CASSGTRGTSLNTEAFF. CDR3 coding DNA: TGTGCCAGCAGCGGGACCAGGGGGACGTCGTTGAACACTGAAGCTTTCTTT.

This clone was picked up a small number of times. The genes are TRBV5-1 and TRBJ1-2, with 9 bases fitting TRBD1. In germline, CDR1 is SGHRS, CDR2 YFSETQ. The CDR3 sequence is 14 residues long. With V trimmed by 0 bases and J by 6 bases, 3 bases remained unmatched. This CDR3 is CASSLEGTGNGYTF. The CDR3, as DNA: TGCGCCAGCAGCTTGGAGGGGACAGGGAATGGCTACACCTTC.

The V gene is TRBV29-1, the J gene TRBJ2-1; 7 bases map to TRBD2. The V gene end was trimmed by 4 bases and the J gene end by 4 bases; junction bases not matched to a gene: 4. The CDR3 spans 13 residues. The germline V gene encodes CDR1 SQVTM and CDR2 ANQGSEA. The CDR3 sequence: CSVGGEGYNEQFF. CDR3 DNA sequence: TGCAGCGTTGGTGGGGAGGGGTACAATGAGCAGTTCTTC.

This clone came up once. The chain combines TRBV6-5 with TRBJ1-2; a weak D match, TRBD1 (5 bases). This CDR3 region has 15 residues. V was pared by 2 bases and J by 4 bases, with 14 bases between. CDR1 is MNHEY and CDR2 is SVGAGI in the germline V gene. The CDR3 is CASSYGVAQGYGYTF. CDR3 DNA sequence: TGTGCCAGCAGTTACGGGGTGGCGCAGGGCTATGGCTACACCTTC.

The chain is built from TRBV10-3 and TRBJ1-2; 7 nucleotides line up with TRBD1. V shed 4 bases and J 4 bases; nucleotides not matched to a gene: 9. This CDR3 region has 15 residues. Germline CDR1 ENHRY, CDR2 SYGVKD. The CDR3 DNA is TGTGCCATCAGTGGGCGGAGGGGGCTAAGCTATGGCTACACCTTC. Its protein product is CAISGRRGLSYGYTF.

For the CDR3, the DNA is TGTGCCAGCAGTTTAGCCGCTAGCGGCGATAAAACATACAATGAGCAGTTCTTC. Its translation: CASSLAASGDKTYNEQFF. The rearrangement uses TRBV27 and TRBJ2-1, with 7 bases fitting TRBD2. Germline V CDR1 and CDR2: MNHEY, SMNVEV (reference sequence). V gave up 2 bases and J gave up 4 bases; unmatched junction bases: 14. The CDR3 contains 18 residues.

The chain couples TRBV15 to TRBJ1-1; tentative D call: TRBD1 (5 bases). V was cut by 0 bases and J by 6 bases, with 14 bases left in between. Germline CDR1 is LNHNV and CDR2 is YYDKDF (reference sequence). This CDR3 has 15 residues. The CDR3 reads CATSRDILAGAEAFF. CDR3 nucleotides: TGTGCCACCAGCAGAGATATCCTAGCGGGGGCTGAAGCTTTCTTT.

The chain couples TRBV7-3 to TRBJ2-7; 12 nucleotides line up with TRBD2. This CDR3 has 14 residues. Germline loops: CDR1 SGHTA, CDR2 FQGTGA. Losses at the gene ends were 5 bases for V and 3 bases for J; bases not matched to a gene: 2. The CDR3 bases are TGTGCCAGCAGCCCGACTAGCGGGAGCTACGAGCAGTACTTC. Its protein product is CASSPTSGSYEQYF.